Presented here are 11 T cell receptor beta chains from one specimen sequenced in a study of control samples from healthy donors and cancer patients. Measured with immunoSEQ multiplex PCR; TCRdb has only the in-frame clones, and not every one. The sample lists approximately 88,000 clones, roughly 90% occurring once. Sequenced: blood. The receptors were gathered from a woman aged 25 to 39 in good health.

The chain employs TRBV3-1 (or the pseudogene TRBV3-2) and TRBJ1-6; D not certain. The V gene's germline CDR1 is LGHDT and CDR2 YNNKEL (reference sequence). The CDR3 is 15 amino acids. The germline V and J ends were trimmed by 1 base and 6 bases, with 10 bases remaining between them. The CDR3 is CASSQGDVTNSPLHF. CDR3 in DNA: TGTGCCAGCAGCCAAGGGGATGTAACTAATTCACCCCTCCACTTT.

The V gene is TRBV30, the J gene TRBJ1-1, with 7 bases that match TRBD1. CDR3 size: 13 residues. V shed 8 bases, J shed 0 bases, and the junction held 6 bases outside the gene matches. The germline gives CDR1 GTSNPN, CDR2 SVGIG (reference sequence). CDR3 bases: TGTGCCCGCGAGGGGGCCATGAACACTGAAGCTTTCTTT. It translates to CAREGAMNTEAFF.

V gene TRBV6-5 combines with J gene TRBJ1-1; no definite D call. The CDR3 sequence is 12 residues long. CDR1 is MNHEY and CDR2 is SVGAGI in the germline V gene. The germline V and J ends were trimmed by 6 bases and 6 bases, with 11 bases remaining between them. In DNA form, the CDR3 reads TGTGCCAGCAGGACCATAACGGCTGAAGCTTTCTTT. Translated, it gives CASRTITAEAFF.

V and J are TRBV25-1 and TRBJ2-7; TRBD1 is a possible D gene (7 bases). V was shortened by 2 bases and J by 2 bases, with 16 bases between the two germline ends. From germline, CDR1 is MGHDK and CDR2 SYGVNS. The CDR3 contains 16 residues. The CDR3 bases are TGTGCCAGCAGTGAAGATGGGGCAGGGGGGCCCTACGAGCAGTACTTC. As protein: CASSEDGAGGPYEQYF.

The rearrangement joins TRBV6-5 to TRBJ2-7; the match to TRBD1 covers 7 bases. Germline CDR1 is MNHEY and CDR2 is SVGAGI. With V trimmed by 10 bases and J by 3 bases, 6 bases remained unmatched. The CDR3 extends over 12 amino acids. CDR3: CATGTEIYEQYF. The CDR3 DNA is TGTGCCACCGGGACAGAGATCTACGAGCAGTACTTC.

The chain recombines TRBV7-8 with TRBJ1-1; D perhaps matches TRBD1 (6 bases). In germline, CDR1 is SGHVS, CDR2 FQNEAQ. The CDR3 is 17 residues long. Between the trimmed V and J ends, which lost 1 base and 5 bases, there was a span of 20 bases. CDR3 sequence reads: CASSLDSGGGAYTEAFF. The CDR3 coding sequence is TGTGCCAGCAGCTTAGATAGCGGGGGGGGCGCGTATACTGAAGCTTTCTTT. The full variable domain, its missing parts supplied by reference TRBV7-8 and TRBJ1-1, is GAGVSQSPRYKVAKRGQDVALRCDPISGHVSLFWYQQALGQGPEFLTYFQNEAQLDKSGLPSDRFFAERPEGSVSTLKIQRTQQEDSAVYLCASSLDSGGGAYTEAFFGQGTRLTVV.

J is TRBJ1-1 and V is TRBV3-1 (or the pseudogene TRBV3-2); weak D call: TRBD1 (5 bases). Trimming shortened V by 1 base and J by 5 bases, and 11 bases separated the two germline ends. The CDR3 consists of 14 residues. CDR1 and CDR2 from the germline V gene are LGHDT and YNNKEL (reference sequence). The DNA of the CDR3 is TGTGCCAGCAGCCAAGTAGGGGTCCAGACTGAAGCTTTCTTT. As protein: CASSQVGVQTEAFF.

This chain links TRBV5-1 with TRBJ2-1, with 9 bases aligning to TRBD1. Germline values: CDR1 SGHRS, CDR2 YFSETQ. The CDR3 runs 16 residues. V was pared by 3 bases and J by 7 bases, with 11 bases of the junction left unmatched. DNA for the CDR3: TGCGCCAGCAGCTACTACCCGGGACAGGGTGGAAATGAGCAGTTCTTC. Protein product: CASSYYPGQGGNEQFF. Complete variable domain (other parts from reference TRBV5-1 and TRBJ2-1): KAGVTQTPRYLIKTRGQQVTLSCSPISGHRSVSWYQQTPGQGLQFLFEYFSETQRNKGNFPGRFSGRQFSNSRSEMNVSTLELGDSALYLCASSYYPGQGGNEQFFGPGTRLTVL.

The chain combines TRBV6-5 with TRBJ1-2; D is unresolved. This CDR3 spans 13 amino acids. Germline CDR1 and CDR2: MNHEY and SVGAGI. Trimming removed 2 bases at V and 4 bases at J, with 8 bases between. CDR3 nucleotide sequence: TGTGCCAGCAGTTACCTCCAGGCCTATGGCTACACCTTC. This gives the protein CASSYLQAYGYTF.

V is TRBV19 and J is TRBJ2-1; 9 bases fit TRBD2. The CDR3 length is 15 residues. Unmatched junction bases numbered 6, after V lost 3 bases and J lost 6 bases. CDR1 and CDR2 (germline): LNHDA, SQIVND (reference sequence). CDR3 sequence (DNA): TGTGCCAGTAGTATTGGGCGGGGGGGCGGCAATGAGCAGTTCTTC. Translating gives CASSIGRGGGNEQFF.

CDR3 residues: CASSRGPGANVLTF. In DNA, the CDR3 is TGCGCCAGCAGTCGGGGGCCCGGGGCCAACGTCCTGACTTTC. This rearrangement joins TRBV10-1 to TRBJ2-6; D possibly matches TRBD1 or TRBD2 (6 bases each). The V gene's germline CDR1 is WNHNN and CDR2 SYGVQD (reference sequence). The V end was cut by 5 bases, the J end by 4 bases, with 9 bases between. This CDR3 spans 14 amino acids.